The source of this T cell receptor beta chain is a study of CD8 T cells in Susac syndrome (dated by TCRdb to between 2018 and 2021). Broadly, across the study: Whether CD8+ T cell activation and differentiation in Susac syndrome was antigen driven was tested using repertoire sequencing. Clonality of the CD8+ T cell repertoire was compared between about a dozen healthy donors, approximately 14 Susac syndrome patients and approximately 16 multiple sclerosis patients. Summary of the overall study and its limitations: The TCR sequencing and HLA analysis was acknowledged to have included a relatively small number of individuals.

Peripheral blood CD8+ and CD4+ T cells from healthy donors, Susac syndrome patients and multiple sclerosis patients were profiled using high-throughput TCR beta sequencing. The multiple sclerosis controls were treatment-naive patients who had stable or active relapsing-remitting disease and met the revised McDonald criteria. Bulk CD8+ and CD4+ T cells were purified magnetically by negative isolation, whereas CD8+ TEMRA cells were enriched by FACS. Blood was drawn into EDTA tubes, processed within 24 hours, and PBMCs were isolated by density gradient centrifugation. PBMCs intended for TCR sequencing were frozen in liquid nitrogen and were later thawed in a 37 degrees C water bath. The sorted or isolated CD4+, CD8+ and CD8+ TEMRA cells reached a purity of at least 90%. This clonotype was observed a single time. The antigen it recognizes is unknown. Qualities for individual bases were not recorded, and no much larger clone is one base off. A single read makes a weak case.

RNA was extracted with the RNeasy kit and 0.5 to 1 ug was reverse transcribed using random hexamers. TCR beta CDR3 regions were amplified with the immunoSEQ multiplex PCR assay covering 54 Vbeta and 13 Jbeta segments. PCR amplification bias was corrected by using a synthetic template baseline for primer optimization and computational correction. The paper's processing steps were these. Reads were annotated to V, D and J genes per IMGT and analyzed with immunoSEQ Analyzer, keeping only productive sequences. Clonality was computed as one minus Shannon entropy normalized by log2 of the number of productive unique sequences. For each patient and control, public and private clones were evaluated among the 100 most prevalent clones. Clones were defined as Susac-specific when absent from the healthy and MS cohorts, from roughly 1,000 published viral clones and from other ImmuneACCESS disease sequences. TCRdb redid the processing of the public reads, applying fastp at Q25 and MiXCR, and retained in-frame beta chains. Rows merge per CDR3 protein into single entries with the most common DNA and genes. The V and J calls were not made by the authors but by TCRdb's processing. This sample comprises about 290,000 distinct CDR3 sequences, 85% of them detected only once. 0.21% of the sample comes from the top ten.

V trim: 3 bases; J trim: 7 bases; unmatched bases: 21. Taken from cysteine to phenylalanine, the CDR3 has 20 residues. Just CDR3 DNA is preserved here, 60 bases in frame from base 1. Sequences SNHLY (CDR1) and FYNNEI (CDR2) are obtained from the germline V gene. This chain is built from TRBV2 and TRBJ2-2, with 9 bases in between that match TRBD2. The sequenced sample consisted of CD8+ T cells from PBMCs. The source is a human donor with multiple sclerosis. DNA sequence: TGTGCCAGCAGTGAGCAGTACGCGGTTTGGCGGGAGGGCCGAAGCGGGGAGCTGTTTTTT. It translates to CASSEQYAVWREGRSGELFF.